This entry lists 8 T cell receptor beta chains sequenced from one sample in a study of shared clonotypes between healthy human individuals. Sequenced by immunoSEQ multiplex PCR; TCRdb stores in-frame clones only, minus some. The table has approximately 530,000 clones, about 96% seen once. Input material: naive CD4+ T cells sorted from blood. The sample's subset: CD45RA+ positively selected. These receptors all come from a woman aged 25 to 39 in good health.

The gene calls are TRBV29-1 and TRBJ2-5; TRBD2 aligns across 7 bases. The J call may be in error: the DNA end matches TRBJ2-7 better. The CDR3 consists of 14 residues. Per germline, CDR1 SQVTM and CDR2 ANQGSEA. CDR3 loop: CSAILRTSSYEQYF. The CDR3, as DNA: TGCAGCGCTATATTAAGGACTAGCTCCTACGAGCAGTACTTC.

The rearrangement links TRBV29-1 to TRBJ2-7; 14 bases fit TRBD2. The length of the CDR3 is 14 residues. V lost 6 bases and J lost 6; bases outside the gene matches: 7. The germline CDR1 and CDR2 sequences are SQVTM and ANQGSEA. DNA for the CDR3: TGCAGCGTATTGGGACTAGCGGGAGTGGGCGAGCAGTACTTC. It specifies CSVLGLAGVGEQYF.

V usage is TRBV6-6 and J usage is TRBJ2-7; a weak D match, TRBD2 (6 bases). Trimming cost V 8 bases and J 4 bases, with 12 bases left between them. This CDR3 region has 12 residues. Germline V gene lookup returns CDR1 MNHNY and CDR2 SVGAGI (reference sequence). Here the CDR3 reads CASSEGGYEQYF. CDR3 bases: TGTGCCAGCTCGGAGGGCGGATACGAGCAGTACTTC.

The genes are TRBV4-2 and TRBJ2-7; 9 positions agree with TRBD2. V was clipped by 2 bases and J by 0 bases; unmatched bases: 5. The CDR3 runs to 16 residues. Germline CDR1 is LGHNA and CDR2 is YNFKEQ. CDR3 region: CASSQLSGRSSYEQYF. CDR3 DNA: TGTGCCAGCAGCCAACTGAGCGGGAGGTCCTCCTACGAGCAGTACTTC.

The chain combines TRBV28 with TRBJ1-1; D uncertain. CDR1 and CDR2 from the germline V gene are MDHEN and SYDVKM. Trimming removed 7 bases from V and 1 base from J, with 10 bases in between. The CDR3 loop spans 13 amino acids. The CDR3 bases are TGTGCCAGCACCTTGGAACAGAACACTGAAGCTTTCTTT. Protein: CASTLEQNTEAFF.

This clone came up once. The rearrangement joins TRBV6-5 to TRBJ2-7; D tentatively fits TRBD1 or TRBD2 (5 bases each). V gave up 0 bases and J gave up 3 bases, with 12 bases separating them. Per germline, CDR1 MNHEY and CDR2 SVGAGI. The CDR3 is 15 amino acids. CDR3 sequence: CASSYSRDPLYEQYF. The CDR3 DNA reads TGTGCCAGCAGTTACTCCAGGGACCCACTCTACGAGCAGTACTTC.

The chain links TRBV2 to TRBJ2-3; no firm D call. Germline values: CDR1 SNHLY, CDR2 FYNNEI. The V end was cut by 4 bases, the J end by 9 bases, with 17 bases between. The CDR3 is 14 amino acids. This CDR3 reads CASSGAVAQITQYF. The CDR3 DNA follows: TGTGCCAGCAGTGGGGCGGTAGCACAGATAACGCAGTATTTT.

The J gene is TRBJ2-3, the V gene TRBV18; 9 nucleotides line up with TRBD2. Germline values: CDR1 KGHSH, CDR2 LQKENI. V dropped 3 bases and J dropped 4; count of bases not matched to a gene: 11. The CDR3 totals 17 residues. The CDR3 here is CASSPGIAGVVADTQYF. The CDR3 nucleotides read TGTGCCAGCTCACCTGGCATAGCGGGAGTTGTGGCAGATACGCAGTATTTT.